The 6 T cell receptor beta chains listed next were all sequenced from one sample in a study of T cell responses to AZD1222 COVID-19 vaccine. The table came from immunoSEQ multiplex PCR; TCRdb's copy has only in-frame clones and leaves some out. Of over 40,000 clones in the sample, 65% to 85% were seen once. The specimen was peripheral blood, collected on day 0 of AZD1222 vaccination. These TCRs come from an adult in good health.

The rearrangement joins TRBV12-3 or TRBV12-4 to TRBJ2-2; D is undetermined. The CDR3 length is 13 residues. V lost 3 bases, J lost 6 bases, and 8 bases lay in between. The CDR3 DNA is TGTGCCAGCAGTTTTCTGGGCCCCGGGGAGCTGTTTTTT. Amino acids: CASSFLGPGELFF.

This chain connects TRBV6-1 to TRBJ2-3; tentatively, D is TRBD2 (5 bases). Germline V lookup: CDR1 MNHNS, CDR2 SASEGT. The CDR3 loop spans 16 amino acids. Trimming cost V 4 bases and J 0 bases, with 14 bases left between them. The DNA for the CDR3 is TGTGCCAGCAGTGCCCCTCTAGCAACTAGCACAGATACGCAGTATTTT. Its protein product is CASSAPLATSTDTQYF.

This chain links TRBV7-9 with TRBJ2-7; no firm D call. V gave up 4 bases and J gave up 3 bases, with 16 bases separating them. Germline V gene data show CDR1 as SEHNR and CDR2 as FQNEAQ (reference sequence). The CDR3 covers 15 residues. CDR3 sequence reads: CASSSPRSDHYEQYF. In DNA form, the CDR3 reads TGTGCCAGCAGCTCCCCCCGTTCGGACCACTACGAGCAGTACTTC.

The gene calls are TRBV7-8 and TRBJ2-7; 9 bases map to TRBD1. Germline CDR1 reads SGHVS; CDR2 reads FQNEAQ. The CDR3 is 14 amino acids. V lost 10 bases, J lost 5 bases, and 12 bases stayed unmatched. CDR3 sequence reads: CATKRGTGSDEQYF. The DNA for the CDR3 is TGTGCCACCAAGAGAGGGACAGGGAGCGACGAGCAGTACTTC. The full variable domain, completed using reference TRBV7-8 and TRBJ2-7, is GAGVSQSPRYKVAKRGQDVALRCDPISGHVSLFWYQQALGQGPEFLTYFQNEAQLDKSGLPSDRFFAERPEGSVSTLKIQRTQQEDSAVYLCATKRGTGSDEQYFGPGTRLTVT.

The rearrangement joins TRBV7-6 to TRBJ2-5; 11 bases line up with TRBD1. This CDR3 has 15 residues. V lost 2 bases and J lost 5; bases outside the gene matches: 4. Germline values: CDR1 SGHVS, CDR2 FNYEAQ. The CDR3 bases are TGTGCCAGCAGCTTAAGGGGACAGGGGGGGGAGACCCAGTACTTC. Translation: CASSLRGQGGETQYF.

The V call is TRBV5-4, the J call TRBJ2-2, with unresolved D. The germline gives CDR1 SGHNT, CDR2 YYREEE (reference sequence). The V end lost 0 bases, the J end lost 7 bases, and 13 bases lay between the germline ends. This CDR3 contains 15 residues. This chain's CDR3 is CASSLVGRKGGELFF. Here the CDR3 DNA reads TGTGCCAGCAGCTTGGTCGGCAGGAAGGGCGGGGAGCTGTTTTTT.